The 25 T cell receptor beta chains listed next were all sequenced from one sample in a study of cytomegalovirus exposure and HLA in healthy donors. The PCR ran on 60 Vbeta and 13 Jbeta primers. Profiling relied on immunoSEQ multiplex PCR, and the TCRdb table lists in-frame clones only, not all of them. The sample consists of hundreds of thousands of clones, around 80% of them appearing once. Sequenced sample: PBMCs. These receptors all stem from a man younger than 35 in good health and CMV-seronegative.

This rearrangement joins TRBV30 to TRBJ1-2, with D possibly matching TRBD1 (6 bases). The length of the CDR3 is 13 residues. V lost 4 bases to trimming and J lost 8 bases, with 17 bases between them. Germline V gene sequence: CDR1 GTSNPN, CDR2 SVGIG (reference sequence). This chain's CDR3 is CAWTIGGVWGYTF. The CDR3 DNA sequence: TGTGCCTGGACCATAGGGGGGGTCTGGGGCTACACCTTC.

This clone was seen a handful of times. The V call is TRBV6-5, the J call TRBJ2-7; D not resolved. Between the trimmed V and J ends, which lost 4 bases and 9 bases, there was a span of 16 bases. The germline V gene encodes CDR1 MNHEY and CDR2 SVGAGI. This CDR3 spans 13 amino acids. CDR3 nucleotides: TGTGCCAGCAGTTCTCTACTACATACGAGGCAGTACTTC. This sequence encodes CASSSLLHTRQYF.

This clone was counted between two and nine times. J is TRBJ2-3 and V is TRBV2, with D possibly being TRBD2 (5 bases). Germline V gene lookup returns CDR1 SNHLY and CDR2 FYNNEI. Trimming took 5 bases from V and 1 from J, leaving 19 bases between them. The CDR3 sequence is 17 residues long. The CDR3 nucleotides read TGTGCCAGCAGTTATCCGTCGAGGGTTAGGGGCACAGATACGCAGTATTTT. Translated: CASSYPSRVRGTDTQYF.

V gene TRBV6-5 combines with J gene TRBJ1-4, with 11 bases fitting TRBD1. The CDR3 covers 15 residues. Trimming removed 2 bases from V and 5 bases from J; junction bases left unmatched: 1. Germline V gives CDR1 MNHEY, CDR2 SVGAGI. In nucleotides, the CDR3 is TGTGCCAGCAGTTACGGGACAGGGGGAAATGAAAAACTGTTTTTT. Its protein is CASSYGTGGNEKLFF.

This clone was seen more than once but under ten times. The V call is TRBV25-1, the J call TRBJ1-2; TRBD1 matches 9 bases. Looked up from germline, CDR1 is MGHDK and CDR2 is SYGVNS. The J segment lost 4 bases and the V segment lost 6 bases, leaving 3 bases of the junction unmatched. This CDR3 has 13 residues. This CDR3 reads CASREDRGYGYTF. CDR3 nucleotides: TGTGCCAGCAGGGAGGACAGGGGCTATGGCTACACCTTC.

The chain carries TRBV27 and TRBJ2-5; D not resolved. This CDR3 comprises 11 residues. V was trimmed by 5 bases and J by 1 base, leaving 2 bases between them. From germline, CDR1 is MNHEY and CDR2 SMNVEV (reference sequence). In DNA, the CDR3 is TGTGCCAGCAGTCTCCAAGAGACCCAGTACTTC. This codes for CASSLQETQYF.

V and J are TRBV29-1 and TRBJ2-1, with TRBD2 matching over 10 bases. The CDR3 consists of 16 residues. The germline V gene encodes CDR1 SQVTM and CDR2 ANQGSEA. The ends lost 6 bases at V and 1 base at J; junction bases unmatched: 9. The CDR3 sequence: CSVALAGAVSYNEQFF. DNA for the CDR3: TGCAGCGTCGCTCTAGCGGGAGCGGTTTCCTACAATGAGCAGTTCTTC.

This clone was detected once. V usage is TRBV2 and J usage is TRBJ1-5, with D tentatively TRBD1 (6 bases). Germline CDR1 SNHLY, CDR2 FYNNEI. With 6 bases removed from V and 6 bases from J, the gap between germline ends came to 15 bases. The length of the CDR3 is 14 residues. The CDR3 loop reads CASSFSTGRQPQHF. The CDR3 DNA reads TGTGCCAGCAGCTTTTCAACAGGGCGTCAGCCCCAGCATTTT.

CDR3 in amino acids: CASKIGPDYEQYF. DNA for the CDR3: TGTGCCAGCAAGATCGGACCGGACTACGAGCAGTACTTC. This sequence joins TRBV27 and TRBJ2-5; D gene unclear. The end of the DNA fits TRBJ2-7 better, so the J call may be wrong. Germline values: CDR1 MNHEY, CDR2 SMNVEV (reference sequence). The CDR3 consists of 13 residues.

V gene TRBV5-1 combines with J gene TRBJ1-3; no clear D. CDR1 and CDR2 (germline): SGHRS, YFSETQ. CDR3 size: 15 residues. Trimming stripped 4 bases from V and 0 bases from J, with 11 bases between. CDR3 protein: CASSPSLSSGNTIYF. The CDR3 DNA sequence: TGCGCCAGCAGCCCGAGCTTGTCCTCTGGAAACACCATATATTTT.

V gene TRBV19 combines with J gene TRBJ1-1; 7 bases map to TRBD1. CDR3 length equals 14 residues. Looked up from germline, CDR1 is LNHDA and CDR2 is SQIVND (reference sequence). V lost 5 bases and J lost 1; bases outside the gene matches: 4. CDR3 DNA sequence: TGTGCCAGTAGTCACAGACAGGGGAACACTGAAGCTTTCTTT. This gives the protein CASSHRQGNTEAFF.

The sample holds one count of this clone. The chain links TRBV5-6 to TRBJ2-7, with D hard to call. This CDR3 comprises 14 residues. Trimming left V 1 base short and J 2 bases short, with 10 bases between. Per the germline V gene, CDR1 is SGHDT and CDR2 is YYEEEE. The CDR3 loop is CASSLWAEPYEQYF. The DNA of the CDR3 is TGTGCCAGCAGCTTGTGGGCAGAACCCTACGAGCAGTACTTC.

The chain carries TRBV11-2 and TRBJ2-2, with D maybe TRBD1 (6 bases). Trimming stripped 5 bases from V and 5 bases from J, with 12 bases between. The CDR3 is 14 residues long. CDR1 SGHAT and CDR2 FQNNGV come from the germline V gene. The CDR3 reads CASSRTTGTGELFF. In DNA, the CDR3 is TGTGCCAGCAGCCGAACGACAGGAACCGGGGAGCTGTTTTTT.

J is TRBJ2-3 and V is TRBV6-1, with D perhaps matching TRBD1 (8 bases). This CDR3 is 13 amino acids long. Trimming shortened V by 6 bases and J by 8 bases, and 15 bases separated the two germline ends. From germline, CDR1 is MNHNS and CDR2 SASEGT. Here the CDR3 DNA reads TGTGCCAGCAGAGGACAGGGCGGGGGTACGCAGTATTTT. Amino acid sequence: CASRGQGGGTQYF.

The count of this clone is one. V and J are TRBV2 and TRBJ1-4, with D hard to call. In germline, CDR1 is SNHLY, CDR2 FYNNEI. This CDR3 spans 13 amino acids. Trimming stripped 7 bases from V and 8 bases from J, with 14 bases between. In nucleotides, the CDR3 is TGTGCCAGCAATGCGCCCCCGGGGGAAAAACTGTTTTTT. Encoded protein: CASNAPPGEKLFF. The whole variable domain, remainder taken from reference TRBV2 and TRBJ1-4, is EPEVTQTPSHQVTQMGQEVILRCVPISNHLYFYWYRQILGQKVEFLVSFYNNEISEKSEIFDDQFSVERPDGSNFTLKIRSTKLEDSAMYFCASNAPPGEKLFFGSGTQLSVL.

The chain has TRBV6-1 and TRBJ2-1, with TRBD2 identical over 9 bases. From germline, CDR1 is MNHNS and CDR2 SASEGT. The ends lost 8 bases at V and 4 bases at J; junction bases unmatched: 6. This CDR3 comprises 14 residues. The CDR3, as DNA: TGTGCCAGCTCATCTGCGGGGGGGTACAATGAGCAGTTCTTC. Protein: CASSSAGGYNEQFF.

CDR3 nucleotides: TGTGCCAGCAGCCCACAGGGAACCCATGGCTACACCTTC. This sequence encodes CASSPQGTHGYTF. The chain is built from TRBV6-6 and TRBJ1-2; D is possibly TRBD1 (6 bases). The CDR3 length is 13 residues. CDR1 MNHNY and CDR2 SVGAGI come from the germline V gene (reference sequence). Trimming shortened V by 6 bases and J by 6 bases, and 14 bases separated the two germline ends.

The V gene is TRBV5-1, the J gene TRBJ2-1, with 12 bases that match TRBD2. The CDR3 extends over 17 amino acids. Germline CDR1 reads SGHRS; CDR2 reads YFSETQ. J gave up 3 bases and V 4 bases, and 8 bases lay outside the gene matches. CDR3 protein: CASSRRLAGDYYNEQFF. DNA for the CDR3: TGCGCCAGCAGCCGTCGACTAGCGGGAGATTACTACAATGAGCAGTTCTTC.

The chain has TRBV18 and TRBJ2-2; D may be TRBD1 (5 bases). The CDR3 sequence is 14 residues long. V was shortened by 6 bases and J by 1 base, with 9 bases between the two germline ends. The germline gives CDR1 KGHSH, CDR2 LQKENI. CDR3 sequence reads: CASSFDRNTGELFF. The CDR3, as DNA: TGTGCCAGCTCCTTCGACAGGAACACCGGGGAGCTGTTTTTT.

This chain links TRBV25-1 with TRBJ2-4; 7 bases align to TRBD1. Trimming at V came to 7 bases and at J to 0 bases, leaving 15 bases not matched to a gene. Germline V CDR1 and CDR2: MGHDK, SYGVNS. The CDR3 totals 18 residues. The DNA of the CDR3 is TGTGCCAGCACCCCCCGGGACAGAGATTTACTAGCCAAAAACATTCAGTACTTC. Encoded protein: CASTPRDRDLLAKNIQYF.

J is TRBJ2-2 and V is TRBV7-8; D perhaps matches TRBD2 (6 bases). Trimming pared 1 base from V and 4 bases from J, leaving 7 bases between. Germline V gene lookup returns CDR1 SGHVS and CDR2 FQNEAQ. The CDR3 loop spans 14 amino acids. The CDR3 here is CASSLGRVTGELFF. CDR3 sequence (DNA): TGTGCCAGCAGCTTAGGGAGGGTCACCGGGGAGCTGTTTTTT. The whole variable domain, filled in from reference TRBV7-8 and TRBJ2-2, reads GAGVSQSPRYKVAKRGQDVALRCDPISGHVSLFWYQQALGQGPEFLTYFQNEAQLDKSGLPSDRFFAERPEGSVSTLKIQRTQQEDSAVYLCASSLGRVTGELFFGEGSRLTVL.

There are a few counts of this clone. The rearrangement uses TRBV13 and TRBJ2-7, with 11 bases matching TRBD2. The CDR3 has 15 amino acids. The trim removed 1 base at V and 7 bases at J, leaving 6 bases unmatched. Germline loops: CDR1 PRHDT, CDR2 FYEKMQ (reference sequence). The CDR3 DNA reads TGTGCCAGCAGCTTAGCTTCGACTAGCGGGATGGAGCAGTACTTC. Its protein is CASSLASTSGMEQYF.

This chain uses TRBV2 with TRBJ2-7, with 10 bases aligning to TRBD2. The V gene end was trimmed by 7 bases and the J gene end by 0 bases; junction bases not matched to a gene: 6. Germline lookup yields CDR1 SNHLY and CDR2 FYNNEI. The CDR3 is made up of 15 amino acids. CDR3 protein: CASTGLAESSYEQYF. CDR3 DNA: TGTGCCAGCACCGGACTAGCGGAGAGCTCCTACGAGCAGTACTTC.

The genes are TRBV19 and TRBJ1-4, with TRBD1 matching over 10 bases. Germline trimming cut 6 bases from V and 0 bases from J; bases unmatched to any gene: 1. The germline V gene encodes CDR1 LNHDA and CDR2 SQIVND (reference sequence). The CDR3 is made up of 15 amino acids. This CDR3 is CASSGQGATNEKLFF. The CDR3 nucleotides read TGTGCCAGTAGCGGACAGGGGGCAACTAATGAAAAACTGTTTTTT.

V gene TRBV27 combines with J gene TRBJ1-2, with D perhaps TRBD1 (6 bases). Between the trimmed V and J ends, which lost 3 bases and 4 bases, there was a span of 21 bases. The CDR3 has 17 amino acids. Germline V CDR1 and CDR2: MNHEY, SMNVEV (reference sequence). DNA for the CDR3: TGTGCCAGCAGTTTGGAGCCTCCGGGGGGCGGTAGCTATGGCTACACCTTC. As protein: CASSLEPPGGGSYGYTF.